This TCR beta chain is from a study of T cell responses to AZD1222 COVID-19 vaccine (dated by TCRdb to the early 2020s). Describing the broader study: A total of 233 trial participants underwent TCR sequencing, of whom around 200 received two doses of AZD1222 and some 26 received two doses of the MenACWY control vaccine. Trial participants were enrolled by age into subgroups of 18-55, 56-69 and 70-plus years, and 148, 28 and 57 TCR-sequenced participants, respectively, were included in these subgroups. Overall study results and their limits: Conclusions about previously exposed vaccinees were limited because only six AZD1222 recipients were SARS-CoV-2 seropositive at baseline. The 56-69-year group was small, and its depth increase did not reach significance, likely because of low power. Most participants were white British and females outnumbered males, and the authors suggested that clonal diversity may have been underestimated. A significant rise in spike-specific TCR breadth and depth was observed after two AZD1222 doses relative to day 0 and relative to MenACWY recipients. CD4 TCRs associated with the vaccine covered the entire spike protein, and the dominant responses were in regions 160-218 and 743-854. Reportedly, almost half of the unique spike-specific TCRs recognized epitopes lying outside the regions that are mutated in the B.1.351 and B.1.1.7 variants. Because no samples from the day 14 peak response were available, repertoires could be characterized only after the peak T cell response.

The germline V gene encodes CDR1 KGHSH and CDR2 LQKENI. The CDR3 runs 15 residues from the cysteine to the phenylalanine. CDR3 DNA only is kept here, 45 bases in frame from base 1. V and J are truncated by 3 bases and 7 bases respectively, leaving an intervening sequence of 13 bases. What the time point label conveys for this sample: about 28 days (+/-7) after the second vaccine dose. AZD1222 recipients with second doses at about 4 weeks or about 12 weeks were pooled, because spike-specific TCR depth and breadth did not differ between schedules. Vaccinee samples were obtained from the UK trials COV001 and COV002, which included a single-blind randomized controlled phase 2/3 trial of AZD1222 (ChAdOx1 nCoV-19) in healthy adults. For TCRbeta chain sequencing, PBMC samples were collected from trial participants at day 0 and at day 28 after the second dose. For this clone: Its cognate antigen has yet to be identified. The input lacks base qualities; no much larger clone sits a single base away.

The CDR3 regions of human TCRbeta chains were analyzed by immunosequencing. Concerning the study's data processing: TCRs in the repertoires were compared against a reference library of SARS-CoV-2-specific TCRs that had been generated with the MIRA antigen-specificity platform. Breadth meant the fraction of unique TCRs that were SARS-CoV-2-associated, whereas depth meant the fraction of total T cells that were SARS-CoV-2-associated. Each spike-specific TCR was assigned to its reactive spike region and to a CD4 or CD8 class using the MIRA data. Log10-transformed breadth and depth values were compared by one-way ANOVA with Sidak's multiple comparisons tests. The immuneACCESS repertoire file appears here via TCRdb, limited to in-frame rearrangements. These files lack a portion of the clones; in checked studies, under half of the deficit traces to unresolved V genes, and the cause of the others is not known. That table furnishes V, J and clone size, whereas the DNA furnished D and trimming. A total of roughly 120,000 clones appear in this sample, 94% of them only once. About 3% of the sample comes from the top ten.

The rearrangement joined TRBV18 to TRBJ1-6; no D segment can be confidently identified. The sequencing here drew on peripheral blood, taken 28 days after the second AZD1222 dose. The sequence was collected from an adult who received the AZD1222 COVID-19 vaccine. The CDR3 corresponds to CASSPVSGSNSPLHF. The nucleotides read TGTGCCAGCTCACCGGTCAGCGGATCCAATTCACCCCTCCACTTT.